The 10 T cell receptor beta chains presented below share a single source sample, sequenced in a study of T-cell reconstitution after alpha-beta-depleted transplantation in children. Library preparation (for TCRbeta) was performed with unique molecular identifiers. TCRdb processed the PCR reads anew with MiXCR; each CDR3 protein has one entry. The data hold 300,000 to 400,000 distinct CDR3 sequences, with 15% to 20% observed a single time. Specimen: PBMCs, mostly from graft donor cells, collected 360 days after TCRalphabeta/CD19-depleted stem cell transplant. Receptors originate from a male patient under 10 years old who had a stem cell transplant for acute lymphoblastic leukemia, so the T cells may come from the graft donor.

The J gene is TRBJ2-1, the V gene TRBV11-3; TRBD1 aligns across 7 bases. This CDR3 region has 15 residues. After removal of 2 bases from V and 4 bases from J, the junction contained 5 bases not matched to a gene. The germline gives CDR1 SGHNT, CDR2 YENEEA. The chain's CDR3 is CASSLRTGRYNEQFF. CDR3 nucleotide sequence: TGTGCCAGCAGCTTAAGGACAGGAAGGTACAATGAGCAGTTCTTC.

This clonotype showed up just a few times. The chain links TRBV6-5 to TRBJ2-2; 7 nucleotides align to TRBD1. V shed 3 bases, J shed 4 bases, and the junction held 5 bases outside the gene matches. CDR3 length equals 15 residues. Germline V lookup: CDR1 MNHEY, CDR2 SVGAGI. The CDR3 nucleotides read TGTGCCAGCAGTTATTCCGGGACAGCCACCGGGGAGCTGTTTTTT. Its protein is CASSYSGTATGELFF.

The V and J genes are TRBV29-1 and TRBJ1-4; D gene uncertain. The length of the CDR3 is 12 residues. Germline loops: CDR1 SQVTM, CDR2 ANQGSEA. V was clipped by 7 bases and J by 10 bases, with 16 bases between them. CDR3 residues: CSGVTWIGKLFF. The CDR3 nucleotides read TGCAGCGGAGTAACATGGATCGGAAAACTGTTTTTT.

The rearrangement joins TRBV6-1 to TRBJ2-7, with D unclear. Trimming pared 4 bases from V and 5 bases from J, leaving 15 bases between. This CDR3 is 14 amino acids long. CDR1 MNHNS and CDR2 SASEGT come from the germline V gene. Written as DNA, the CDR3 is TGTGCCAGCAGTGGGTTCCGGGTGGCGAACGAGCAGTACTTC. Its translation is CASSGFRVANEQYF.

Only a few counts were recorded for this clonotype. This rearrangement joins TRBV7-2 to TRBJ2-3, with 12 bases lining up with TRBD2. The CDR3 is 16 residues long. Trimming at V came to 5 bases and at J to 3 bases, leaving 6 bases not matched to a gene. Germline CDR1 and CDR2: SGHTA and FQGNSA. CDR3 in DNA: TGTGCCAGCAGCATGACTAGCGGGAGCGGGACAGATACGCAGTATTTT. It yields the protein CASSMTSGSGTDTQYF.

The J gene is TRBJ2-5, the V gene TRBV4-3; perhaps TRBD2 as D (7 bases). Germline V gene lookup returns CDR1 LGHNA and CDR2 YSLEER. The length of the CDR3 is 17 residues. Between the trimmed V and J ends, which lost 1 base and 2 bases, there was a span of 17 bases. CDR3 residues: CASSQVGGRVGQETQYF. Here the CDR3 DNA reads TGCGCCAGCAGCCAAGTGGGGGGGCGAGTGGGGCAAGAGACCCAGTACTTC.

The rearrangement links TRBV20-1 to TRBJ1-3, with D perhaps matching TRBD1 (6 bases). With 5 bases removed from V and 4 bases from J, the gap between germline ends came to 18 bases. This CDR3 comprises 15 residues. The germline CDR1 and CDR2 sequences are DFQATT and SNEGSKA (reference sequence). CDR3 in amino acids: CSASTDSLGGNTIYF. Written as DNA, the CDR3 is TGCAGTGCTTCAACGGACAGCCTCGGGGGAAACACCATATATTTT.

This clonotype occurred many times. A read error may produce the germline difference seen at one junction end. The chain is built from TRBV29-1 and TRBJ2-1, with TRBD2 matching over 9 bases. The CDR3 runs 11 residues. In germline, CDR1 is SQVTM, CDR2 ANQGSEA. CDR3 bases: TGCAGCGTTGTCCCGACTAGCGGACTGATCTTC. Its protein product is CSVVPTSGLIF.

The chain joins TRBV2 to TRBJ2-7; 8 positions match TRBD1. Germline V gives CDR1 SNHLY, CDR2 FYNNEI. V lost 0 bases, J lost 3 bases, and 7 bases stayed unmatched. This CDR3 has 16 residues. The CDR3 protein is CASSEADGTGNYEQYF. The DNA for the CDR3 is TGTGCCAGCAGTGAAGCCGATGGGACAGGAAACTACGAGCAGTACTTC.

This clonotype was counted only a few times. The V and J genes are TRBV10-3 and TRBJ2-1; 14 bases fit TRBD2. This CDR3 is built from 16 residues. Germline CDR1 ENHRY, CDR2 SYGVKD. The trim removed 0 bases at V and 10 bases at J, leaving 5 bases unmatched. CDR3 sequence (DNA): TGTGCCATCAGTGAGTCGGGACTAGCGGGAGCGGGGGAGCAGTTCTTC. It yields the protein CAISESGLAGAGEQFF.